A single sample is the source of the 27 T cell receptor beta chains below, sequenced in a study of blood T cell repertoires in COVID-19. TCRdb's table, derived via immunoSEQ multiplex PCR, lists solely in-frame clones and lacks some. Altogether 140,000 or so clones are present, about 79% being singletons, with the ten largest covering about 9.4%. Sequencing was done on a sample of peripheral blood. The receptors stem from a man aged 55 to 70 with active or convalescent COVID-19.

V gene TRBV29-1 combines with J gene TRBJ2-3, with 14 bases identical to TRBD2. J lost 1 base, V lost 6 bases, and 12 bases had no gene match. CDR1 SQVTM and CDR2 ANQGSEA come from the germline V gene. The CDR3 loop spans 18 amino acids. CDR3 bases: TGCAGCGTCCCGGGACTAGCGGGGGCTGTGAAGGGCACAGATACGCAGTATTTT. Translating it yields CSVPGLAGAVKGTDTQYF.

This clone came up once. This chain joins TRBV5-8 and TRBJ2-2, with D uncertain. This CDR3 contains 13 residues. V lost 4 bases and J lost 7, with 11 bases in between. Germline V gene lookup returns CDR1 SGHTS and CDR2 YDEGEE. The CDR3 protein is CASSQAISGELFF. CDR3 coding DNA: TGTGCCAGCAGCCAAGCGATCAGCGGGGAGCTGTTTTTT.

J is TRBJ2-3 and V is TRBV5-1, with 7 bases fitting TRBD1. Germline values: CDR1 SGHRS, CDR2 YFSETQ. There are 17 residues in the CDR3. V lost 4 bases to trimming and J lost 2 bases; unmatched junction nucleotides: 13. CDR3 amino acids: CASSLPPTGYYTDTQYF. CDR3 DNA: TGCGCCAGCAGCCTACCACCGACAGGGTATTACACAGATACGCAGTATTTT.

This chain connects TRBV7-2 to TRBJ2-4, with 11 nucleotides matching TRBD1. Per the germline V gene, CDR1 is SGHTA and CDR2 is FQGNSA. V lost 5 bases and J lost 7; bases outside the gene matches: 7. The CDR3 is 15 amino acids. The CDR3 nucleotides are TGTGCCAGCAGCATCCCGGGACAGGGGGGGAACATTCAGTACTTC. Protein sequence: CASSIPGQGGNIQYF.

This chain links TRBV25-1 with TRBJ2-6, with D hard to call. CDR1 MGHDK and CDR2 SYGVNS come from the germline V gene. The CDR3 runs to 15 residues. Trimming shortened V by 4 bases and J by 4 bases, and 11 bases separated the two germline ends. In nucleotides, the CDR3 is TGTGCCAGCAGTGGCGTCCCCTCGGGGGCCAACGTCCTGACTTTC. Translating it yields CASSGVPSGANVLTF.

V usage is TRBV6-2 or TRBV6-3 and J usage is TRBJ1-5, with D perhaps TRBD1 (5 bases). This CDR3 has 17 residues. Germline V CDR1 and CDR2: MNHEY, SVGEGT. The V end lost 2 bases, the J end lost 4 bases, and 18 bases lay between the germline ends. The CDR3 nucleotides are TGTGCCAGCAGTTACCCCCTGGGGCCCTGGGATAATCAGCCCCAGCATTTT. It codes for CASSYPLGPWDNQPQHF.

This chain joins TRBV30 and TRBJ2-7; the match to TRBD2 covers 10 bases. CDR1 and CDR2 from the germline V gene are GTSNPN and SVGIG (reference sequence). The CDR3 sequence is 17 residues long. The V gene end was trimmed by 3 bases and the J gene end by 0 bases; junction bases not matched to a gene: 11. CDR3 residues: CAWRGLAYGLSSYEQYF. As DNA, the CDR3 is TGTGCCTGGAGGGGACTAGCGTACGGTCTGAGCTCCTACGAGCAGTACTTC.

This chain joins TRBV7-8 and TRBJ2-5, with D uncertain. Per germline, CDR1 SGHVS and CDR2 FQNEAQ. The CDR3 totals 14 residues. V shed 0 bases and J shed 5 bases, with 10 bases lying between them. CDR3 sequence reads: CASSLAGNSETQYF. CDR3 DNA: TGTGCCAGCAGCTTAGCCGGTAACAGCGAGACCCAGTACTTC.

The V and J genes are TRBV5-1 and TRBJ2-3, with D unresolved. Trimming left V 3 bases short and J 2 bases short, with 16 bases between. This CDR3 region has 16 residues. Germline CDR1 is SGHRS and CDR2 is YFSETQ. In DNA, the CDR3 is TGCGCCAGCAGCTCTCCCCCCGGTGTTTCCACAGATACGCAGTATTTT. This sequence encodes CASSSPPGVSTDTQYF.

For the CDR3, the DNA is TGTGCCAGCAGTTTGGTGCGCGGCCGCCGAGAGTACGAGCAGTACGTC. Its translation: CASSLVRGRREYEQYV. The J gene is TRBJ2-7, the V gene TRBV28; D is unresolved. Germline CDR1 MDHEN, CDR2 SYDVKM. This CDR3 contains 16 residues. V was shortened by 3 bases and J by 4 bases, with 19 bases between the two germline ends.

CDR3 amino acids: CASSATSGTYNEQFF. Written as DNA, the CDR3 is TGTGCCAGCAGCGCGACTAGCGGAACCTACAATGAGCAGTTCTTC. The chain recombines TRBV7-2 with TRBJ2-1, with 9 bases aligning to TRBD2. Trimming at V came to 5 bases and at J to 2 bases, leaving 4 bases not matched to a gene. CDR1 and CDR2 from the germline V gene are SGHTA and FQGNSA. The CDR3 covers 15 residues.

The chain combines TRBV30 with TRBJ2-7, with D maybe TRBD1 (6 bases). CDR1 GTSNPN and CDR2 SVGIG come from the germline V gene (reference sequence). The CDR3 runs 15 residues. Trimming stripped 6 bases from V and 3 bases from J, with 21 bases between. CDR3 in DNA: TGTGCCTGCCGTAAAAGCCGACGGGACAACTACGAGCAGTACTTC. Translation gives CACRKSRRDNYEQYF.

The rearrangement uses TRBV19 and TRBJ1-1; TRBD1 matches at 11 bases. The length of the CDR3 is 15 residues. Trimming removed 3 bases from V and 7 bases from J; junction bases left unmatched: 7. Germline V gene sequence: CDR1 LNHDA, CDR2 SQIVND (reference sequence). This CDR3 is CASSIQGQGAGEAFF. Written as DNA, the CDR3 is TGTGCCAGTAGTATCCAAGGACAGGGGGCGGGTGAAGCTTTCTTT.

The chain employs TRBV6-5 and TRBJ1-1; weak D call: TRBD1 (6 bases). Germline assignment: CDR1 MNHEY and CDR2 SVGAGI. V lost 1 base and J 2 bases, leaving 11 bases between the germline ends. This CDR3 region has 15 residues. The CDR3 loop reads CASSYFGGPNTEAFF. In DNA form, the CDR3 reads TGTGCCAGCAGTTACTTCGGGGGGCCTAACACTGAAGCTTTCTTT.

The chain links TRBV18 to TRBJ2-2; TRBD2 might be the D (5 bases). This CDR3 is built from 14 residues. Germline V CDR1 and CDR2: KGHSH, LQKENI. V lost 6 bases, J lost 8 bases, and 16 bases lay in between. The CDR3 DNA reads as TGTGCCAGCTCCCGAGGACTGTCTGTTGGGGAGCTGTTTTTT. Residues: CASSRGLSVGELFF.

The chain uses TRBV7-9 and TRBJ2-7; D possibly corresponds to TRBD2 (6 bases). Per germline, CDR1 SEHNR and CDR2 FQNEAQ (reference sequence). With 1 base removed from V and 3 bases from J, the gap between germline ends came to 16 bases. The CDR3 has 16 residues. CDR3 region: CASSLVGGEGDYEQYF. CDR3 in DNA: TGTGCCAGCAGCTTAGTGGGGGGAGAAGGGGACTACGAGCAGTACTTC.

The chain employs TRBV9 and TRBJ2-1, with 11 nucleotides matching TRBD2. Per the germline V gene, CDR1 is SGDLS and CDR2 is YYNGEE. CDR3 length: 16 residues. V gave up 2 bases and J gave up 2 bases; unmatched junction bases: 3. The CDR3 protein is CASSVGLAGTYNEQFF. CDR3 bases: TGTGCCAGCAGCGTCGGACTAGCGGGTACCTACAATGAGCAGTTCTTC.

This chain joins TRBV5-4 and TRBJ1-2; TRBD1 matches 12 bases. CDR1 and CDR2 from the germline V gene are SGHNT and YYREEE (reference sequence). Trimming took 7 bases from V and 3 from J; bases not matched to a gene: 4. The CDR3 is made up of 14 amino acids. The chain's CDR3 is CASLGQGADYGYTF. The CDR3 DNA is TGTGCCAGCTTGGGACAGGGGGCTGACTATGGCTACACCTTC.

DNA for the CDR3: TGTGCCAGCAGCCCGATACAGGGGGCCGGTGGCTACACCTTC. As protein: CASSPIQGAGGYTF. The chain is built from TRBV14 and TRBJ1-2, with TRBD1 matching 9 bases. Germline lookup yields CDR1 SGHDN and CDR2 FVKESK. The CDR3 is 14 residues long. V shed 4 bases and J 7 bases; nucleotides not matched to a gene: 7.

The chain couples TRBV2 to TRBJ1-1; the match to TRBD1 covers 7 bases. The junction had 11 bases not matched to a gene; V was cut back by 7 bases and J by 0 bases. This CDR3 has 16 residues. Germline CDR1 SNHLY, CDR2 FYNNEI. The CDR3 bases are TGTGCCAGCATCGAAGACAGGGTGGGAATGAACACTGAAGCTTTCTTT. Translating it yields CASIEDRVGMNTEAFF. Drawing the rest from reference TRBV2 and TRBJ1-1, the complete variable domain is EPEVTQTPSHQVTQMGQEVILRCVPISNHLYFYWYRQILGQKVEFLVSFYNNEISEKSEIFDDQFSVERPDGSNFTLKIRSTKLEDSAMYFCASIEDRVGMNTEAFFGQGTRLTVV.

This chain connects TRBV18 to TRBJ2-2, with unresolved D. The CDR3 length is 12 residues. The V gene's germline CDR1 is KGHSH and CDR2 LQKENI. V was trimmed by 6 bases and J by 6 bases, leaving 8 bases between them. The DNA for the CDR3 is TGTGCCAGCTCTCTCCCTGCCGGGGAGCTGTTTTTT. Protein sequence: CASSLPAGELFF. The whole variable domain, remainder taken from reference TRBV18 and TRBJ2-2, is NAGVMQNPRHLVRRRGQEARLRCSPMKGHSHVYWYRQLPEEGLKFMVYLQKENIIDESGMPKERFSAEFPKEGPSILRIQQVVRGDSAAYFCASSLPAGELFFGEGSRLTVL.

Of note for this clone: The sample holds other DNA sequences that translate to the same CDR3. This rearrangement joins TRBV11-3 to TRBJ2-2; D unclear. Germline V gives CDR1 SGHNT, CDR2 YENEEA. The length of the CDR3 is 13 residues. Between the trimmed V and J ends, which lost 5 bases and 1 base, there was a span of 5 bases. CDR3 sequence reads: CASSPRNTGELFF. Written as DNA, the CDR3 is TGTGCCAGCAGCCCGAGGAACACCGGGGAGCTGTTTTTT.

A few counts support this clone. The rearrangement joins TRBV5-4 to TRBJ2-7; 7 positions match TRBD2. The CDR3 is 13 amino acids. CDR1 and CDR2 (germline): SGHNT, YYREEE (reference sequence). The V segment lost 4 bases and the J segment 7 bases; nucleotides outside the gene matches: 8. The CDR3 sequence is CASSRGEAREQYF. In DNA form, the CDR3 reads TGTGCCAGCAGCCGGGGGGAAGCGAGGGAGCAGTACTTC.

Written as DNA, the CDR3 is TGTGCCAGCAGCTTACTATCTAAGACCCAGTACTTC. Its translation: CASSLLSKTQYF. The chain joins TRBV11-2 to TRBJ2-5; D ambiguous. CDR3 length equals 12 residues. V dropped 2 bases and J dropped 6 bases, with 7 bases sitting between them. The germline V gene has CDR1 SGHAT and CDR2 FQNNGV.

The CDR3 here is CSVELSTYEQYF. CDR3 coding DNA: TGCAGCGTTGAATTGTCCACCTACGAGCAGTACTTC. This chain uses TRBV29-1 with TRBJ2-7, with D unresolved. CDR1 is SQVTM and CDR2 is ANQGSEA in the germline V gene. This CDR3 contains 12 residues. Trimming shortened V by 2 bases and J by 2 bases, and 7 bases separated the two germline ends.

The CDR3 DNA is TGTGCCTGGCGTCAGGGAAATGGCTACACCTTC. It specifies CAWRQGNGYTF. The chain carries TRBV30 and TRBJ1-2, with D tentatively TRBD1 (5 bases). The V gene lost 5 bases and the J gene lost 6 bases, with 10 bases spanning the gap. Germline V gives CDR1 GTSNPN, CDR2 SVGIG (reference sequence). The CDR3 has 11 amino acids.

This clone showed up just once. The chain carries TRBV7-2 and TRBJ1-2; D is unresolved. This CDR3 spans 13 amino acids. The V end was cut by 6 bases, the J end by 8 bases, with 16 bases between. Germline CDR1 reads SGHTA; CDR2 reads FQGNSA. The CDR3 DNA follows: TGTGCCAGCAGAATGGCGGAGGCGGGGGGCTACACCTTC. It translates to CASRMAEAGGYTF.